This T cell receptor beta chain was found in a study of T cell responses to AZD1222 COVID-19 vaccine. This table comes from immunoSEQ multiplex PCR, and its TCRdb copy is limited to in-frame clones, with some not included. Among about 140,000 clones listed, roughly 90% were seen once. Germline lookup yields CDR1 SGHAT and CDR2 FQNNGV. V lost 0 bases and J 1 base, leaving 7 bases between the germline ends. The CDR3 is 15 residues long. This TCR derives from an adult who received the AZD1222 COVID-19 vaccine. V gene TRBV11-2 combines with J gene TRBJ1-5; D remains unclear. Sequencing was performed on peripheral blood, taken 28 days after the second AZD1222 dose. CDR3 nucleotide sequence: TGTGCCAGCAGCTTAGAGGCAGCCAGCAATCAGCCCCAGCATTTT. As protein: CASSLEAASNQPQHF.